These T cell receptor beta chains were read from a single sample in a study of blood T cell repertoires in COVID-19. Some clones are missing from TCRdb's copy, which holds only in-frame ones; the method was immunoSEQ multiplex PCR. This sample yields hundreds of thousands of clones, of which around 88% are seen a single time; about 15% belongs to the top ten. The sequencing input was PBMCs or T cells enriched from blood (not recorded which). These receptors originate from a woman between 50 and 59 years old with acute COVID-19. Both conserved end residues are part of each CDR3. D genes are given only for firm matches. Not every row has a clone size; where given, it reads once, few, many or a size class.

CASSFDRAGELFF TGTGCCAGCAGCTTCGACAGGGCCGGGGAGCTGTTTTTT TRBV7-6 13 TRBD1 TRBJ2-2 .
CASSLRTSGLVNSPLHF TGTGCCAGCAGTCTCCGAACCTCGGGACTGGTAAATTCACCCCTCCACTTT TRBV6-2/TRBV6-3 17 . TRBJ1-6 .
CASRFAGGSAGELFF TGCGCCAGTCGATTTGCGGGAGGTTCGGCCGGGGAGCTGTTTTTT TRBV10-2 15 TRBD2 TRBJ2-2 once
CASSPLAGGTVQPQHF TGTGCCAGTAGTCCCCTCGCGGGGGGGACGGTTCAGCCCCAGCATTTT TRBV19 16 . TRBJ1-5 .
CASSTTGQTYNEQFF TGCGCCAGCAGCACTACCGGACAGACATACAATGAGCAGTTCTTC TRBV5-1 15 . TRBJ2-1 .
CASSLQGGAHSGANVLTF TGTGCCAGCAGCCTACAGGGGGGCGCCCATTCTGGGGCCAACGTCCTGACTTTC TRBV21-1 18 . TRBJ2-6 .
CASSPRVGGNYGYTF TGTGCCAGCAGCCCCCGGGTGGGCGGGAATTATGGCTACACCTTC TRBV2 15 . TRBJ1-2 .
CASSQAGGPTNSPLHF TGTGCCAGTAGCCAAGCAGGGGGCCCGACCAATTCACCCCTCCACTTT TRBV3-1/TRBV3-2 16 TRBD1 TRBJ1-6 .
CASSPQGARTYEQYF TGTGCCAGCAGCCCCCAGGGGGCGAGGACCTACGAGCAGTACTTC TRBV13 15 TRBD1 TRBJ2-7 once
CASSLGRIYGYTF TGTGCCAGCAGTTTGGGCAGAATCTATGGCTACACCTTC TRBV12-3/TRBV12-4 13 . TRBJ1-2 .
CASLGPTNTEAFF TGTGCCAGCTTGGGGCCGACGAACACTGAAGCTTTCTTT TRBV28 13 . TRBJ1-1 .
CASKGLAVSSYNEQFF TGTGCCAGCAAGGGGCTAGCGGTAAGCTCCTACAATGAGCAGTTCTTC TRBV2 16 TRBD2 TRBJ2-1 .
CASSEGAVSTDTQYF TGTGCCAGCAGTGAAGGAGCGGTTAGCACAGATACGCAGTATTTT TRBV9 15 . TRBJ2-3 .
CASGGGFAYGYTF TGTGCCAGCGGGGGGGGCTTTGCCTATGGCTACACCTTC TRBV12-3/TRBV12-4 13 . TRBJ1-2 .
CASSLVQLNSPLHF TGTGCCAGCAGCCTGGTACAGCTTAATTCACCCCTCCACTTT TRBV7-8 14 . TRBJ1-6 .
CASSYSVGGLNNEQFF TGTGCCAGCAGTTACTCGGTAGGAGGACTCAACAATGAGCAGTTCTTC TRBV6-5 16 . TRBJ2-1 .
CASSSQGNQPQHF TGTGCCAGCAGCTCTCAGGGGAATCAGCCCCAGCATTTT TRBV7-2 13 . TRBJ1-5 .
CASSAGGQGSYEQYF TGTGCCAGCAGCGCAGGGGGGCAGGGGTCCTACGAGCAGTACTTC TRBV9 15 . TRBJ2-7 .
CASRPGLAGVLSYNEQFF TGTGCCAGCAGACCGGGACTAGCGGGAGTCCTTTCCTACAATGAGCAGTTCTTC TRBV2 18 TRBD2 TRBJ2-1 .
CASSLVGGAAEAFF TGTGCCAGCAGCTTAGTTGGGGGCGCAGCTGAAGCTTTCTTT TRBV7-2 14 . TRBJ1-1 once
CASSGQGATNEKLFF TGTGCCAGCAGCGGCCAGGGGGCCACTAATGAAAAACTGTTTTTT TRBV5-5 15 TRBD1 TRBJ1-4 .
CASSFRGSSLELYGYTF TGTGCCAGCAGTTTCCGGGGTAGCTCTTTGGAGCTCTATGGCTACACCTTC TRBV28 17 . TRBJ1-2 .
CASSEGQGAYNEQFF TGTGCCAGCAGTGAGGGACAGGGGGCCTACAATGAGCAGTTCTTC TRBV6-4 15 TRBD1 TRBJ2-1 .
CASTRTSGSPDTQYF TGTGCCAGCACCCGGACTAGCGGGAGCCCAGATACGCAGTATTTT TRBV7-2 15 TRBD2 TRBJ2-3 .
CASSVEAGAPYNEQFF TGTGCCAGCAGCGTAGAAGCGGGAGCCCCCTACAATGAGCAGTTCTTC TRBV9 16 TRBD2 TRBJ2-1 .
CASSSRGSYNEQFF TGTGCCAGCAGTTCGCGCGGGAGCTACAATGAGCAGTTCTTC TRBV6-2/TRBV6-3 14 TRBD2 TRBJ2-1 once
CASSFRGTNEQYF TGTGCCAGCAGTTTCCGGGGTACCAACGAGCAGTACTTC TRBV28 13 . TRBJ2-7 .
CASSVGSDFYNEQFF TGTGCCAGCAGCGTAGGGAGTGACTTCTACAATGAGCAGTTCTTC TRBV9 15 . TRBJ2-1 .
CASSGSAASTDTQYF TGTGCCAGCAGTGGCAGTGCTGCTAGCACAGATACGCAGTATTTT TRBV2 15 . TRBJ2-3 few
CASSPGTVLQETQYF TGTGCCAGCAGCCCTGGGACAGTCCTACAAGAGACCCAGTACTTC TRBV7-9 15 TRBD1 TRBJ2-5 .
CASGGVIGANVLTF TGTGCCAGCGGAGGGGTGATCGGGGCCAACGTCCTGACTTTC TRBV27 14 . TRBJ2-6 once
CASSWTSGSKETQYF TGTGCCAGCAGCTGGACTAGCGGGAGTAAAGAGACCCAGTACTTC TRBV7-2 15 TRBD2 TRBJ2-5 .
CAWTVPGGENQPQHF TGTGCCTGGACTGTCCCAGGGGGCGAGAATCAGCCCCAGCATTTT TRBV30 15 TRBD1 TRBJ1-5 .
CASSLTGTSTNEQFF TGTGCCAGCAGCTTAACTGGGACTAGCACCAATGAGCAGTTCTTC TRBV7-2 15 TRBD2 TRBJ2-1 .
CATSELQGPVTEAFF TGTGCCACCAGCGAATTACAGGGTCCGGTCACTGAAGCTTTCTTT TRBV15 15 . TRBJ1-1 .
CASSQRGVSGGANVLTF TGTGCCAGCAGCCAAAGAGGAGTCTCGGGGGGGGCCAACGTCCTGACTTTC TRBV3-1/TRBV3-2 17 . TRBJ2-6 .
CASSLHRNTEAFF TGTGCCAGCAGTTTACACAGGAACACTGAAGCTTTCTTT TRBV27 13 . TRBJ1-1 .
CASSYSSGNTIYF TGTGCCAGCAGTTATAGCTCTGGAAACACCATATATTTT TRBV12-3/TRBV12-4 13 . TRBJ1-3 .
CAISELNQPQHF TGTGCCATCAGTGAACTAAATCAGCCCCAGCATTTT TRBV10-3 12 . TRBJ1-5 .
CASSPSQGPGHYEQYF TGCGCCAGCAGCCCCTCCCAGGGTCCGGGTCACTACGAGCAGTACTTC TRBV4-1 16 . TRBJ2-7 .
CASSLGQVGTDTQYF TGCGCCAGCAGCTTGGGACAGGTGGGAACAGATACGCAGTATTTT TRBV5-1 15 . TRBJ2-3 .
CATEGEQFF TGTGCCACCGAGGGTGAGCAGTTCTTC TRBV7-9 9 . TRBJ2-1 .
CASRKRGGMNTEAFF TGTGCCAGCAGGAAGAGGGGGGGCATGAACACTGAAGCTTTCTTT TRBV6-5 15 . TRBJ1-1 .
CAWSVGGSADTQYF TGTGCCTGGAGTGTAGGTGGGAGTGCAGATACGCAGTATTTT TRBV30 14 . TRBJ2-3 .
CAISVEGGGNTEAFF TGTGCCATCAGTGTCGAAGGGGGGGGAAACACTGAAGCTTTCTTT TRBV10-3 15 . TRBJ1-1 few
CAWRIRGITDTQYF TGTGCCTGGCGTATCAGGGGAATCACAGATACGCAGTATTTT TRBV30 14 . TRBJ2-3 once
CATSPAEEETQYF TGTGCCACCAGTCCGGCGGAAGAAGAGACCCAGTACTTC TRBV24-1 13 . TRBJ2-5 .
CASSFPRHEAFF TGCGCCAGCAGCTTTCCCAGGCATGAAGCTTTCTTT TRBV5-1 12 . TRBJ1-1 .
CASSLSPGVTGELFF TGTGCTAGCAGCTTATCCCCAGGGGTCACCGGGGAGCTGTTTTTT TRBV7-7 15 . TRBJ2-2 .
CASSLGTPYEQYF TGTGCCAGCAGCTTAGGAACTCCCTACGAGCAGTACTTC TRBV7-2 13 . TRBJ2-7 .
CASKRGDYEQYF TGTGCCAGCAAGCGGGGGGACTACGAGCAGTACTTC TRBV27 12 TRBD2 TRBJ2-7 few
CASRPGTSGNNEQFF TGTGCCAGCAGACCCGGGACTAGCGGAAACAATGAGCAGTTCTTC TRBV28 15 TRBD2 TRBJ2-1 .
CASSARLTGLNQPQHF TGTGCCAGCAGTGCGCGACTGACAGGCCTTAATCAGCCCCAGCATTTT TRBV6-1 16 . TRBJ1-5 .
CASSISRTGAGYTF TGTGCCAGCAGTATTTCCCGGACAGGGGCGGGCTACACCTTC TRBV27 14 TRBD1 TRBJ1-2 .
CASSQGGWDEAFF TGCGCCAGCAGCCAAGGAGGGTGGGATGAAGCTTTCTTT TRBV4-1 13 . TRBJ1-1 .
CASGSGRALQETQYF TGTGCCAGCGGTAGCGGGAGAGCCCTCCAAGAGACCCAGTACTTC TRBV7-2 15 TRBD2 TRBJ2-5 .
CASRDSGSVTDEAFF TGTGCCAGCAGGGACTCGGGGTCGGTAACGGATGAAGCTTTCTTT TRBV28 15 . TRBJ1-1 .
CASSMGQIMNTEAFF TGTGCCAGTAGTATGGGACAGATCATGAACACTGAAGCTTTCTTT TRBV19 15 TRBD1 TRBJ1-1 .
CASSPGLAAYNEQFF TGTGCCAGCTCACCGGGACTAGCGGCCTACAATGAGCAGTTCTTC TRBV18 15 TRBD2 TRBJ2-1 .
CASSLMAGDYGYTF TGTGCCAGCAGCTTAATGGCGGGGGACTATGGCTACACCTTC TRBV7-8 14 . TRBJ1-2 .